Shown below are 27 T cell receptor beta chains from a single sample sequenced in a study of neurological immune-mediated disorders. Via MiXCR, TCRdb re-called the 5' RACE reads, giving one row per CDR3 protein. The sample lists 55,000 to 75,000 distinct CDR3 sequences; about 2.5% were seen once. Sequenced input: PBMCs. These receptors came from a man aged 45-60 years with multiple sclerosis.

This clonotype was seen many times. The chain is built from TRBV9 and TRBJ1-3; D is undetermined. The length of the CDR3 is 14 residues. Trimming took off 0 bases at V and 1 base at J, with 5 bases between the two ends. Germline V CDR1 and CDR2: SGDLS, YYNGEE. CDR3 loop: CASSVEASGNTIYF. CDR3 nucleotides: TGTGCCAGCAGCGTAGAGGCGTCTGGAAACACCATATATTTT.

Many counts were recorded for this clonotype. The chain is built from TRBV18 and TRBJ1-2; 8 nucleotides match TRBD1. Trimming at V came to 5 bases and at J to 6 bases, leaving 11 bases not matched to a gene. Germline CDR1 and CDR2: KGHSH and LQKENI. The CDR3 length is 15 residues. The CDR3 region is CASSYNGQGNDGYTF. CDR3 sequence (DNA): TGTGCCAGCTCATACAACGGACAGGGTAATGATGGCTACACCTTC. Drawing the rest from reference TRBV18 and TRBJ1-2, the complete variable domain is NAGVMQNPRHLVRRRGQEARLRCSPMKGHSHVYWYRQLPEEGLKFMVYLQKENIIDESGMPKERFSAEFPKEGPSILRIQQVVRGDSAAYFCASSYNGQGNDGYTFGSGTRLTVV.

This clonotype was counted ten times or more. The genes are TRBV12-3 or TRBV12-4 and TRBJ1-6; 8 bases map to TRBD1. The CDR3 totals 15 residues. V was clipped by 7 bases and J by 4 bases; unmatched bases: 6. The CDR3 region has the DNA TGTGCCAGCACCTTGGGACAGGCGTATAATTCACCCCTCCACTTT. It yields the protein CASTLGQAYNSPLHF.

In its sample, this clonotype was seen many times. The rearrangement links TRBV5-1 to TRBJ1-1; 8 nucleotides align to TRBD1. The CDR3 is 14 residues long. Germline CDR1 reads SGHRS; CDR2 reads YFSETQ. J lost 8 bases, V lost 4 bases, and 10 bases had no gene match. CDR3 protein: CASSRTGRTTEAFF. The CDR3 DNA is TGCGCCAGCAGCCGGACAGGGCGTACCACAGAAGCTTTCTTT.

This clonotype was counted ten times or more. The V and J genes are TRBV5-1 and TRBJ1-1; D is unresolved. Trimming cost V 4 bases and J 0 bases, with 13 bases left between them. The CDR3 totals 15 residues. The germline V gene encodes CDR1 SGHRS and CDR2 YFSETQ. The CDR3 region is CASSKDGALNTEAFF. CDR3 DNA sequence: TGCGCCAGCAGCAAGGACGGAGCCTTGAACACTGAAGCTTTCTTT.

This clonotype was detected ten times or more. The rearrangement links TRBV9 to TRBJ2-7, with 8 nucleotides matching TRBD2. Germline loops: CDR1 SGDLS, CDR2 YYNGEE. V shed 4 bases, J shed 2 bases, and the junction held 8 bases outside the gene matches. This CDR3 is 15 amino acids long. The CDR3 DNA sequence: TGTGCCAGCAGCTCCCCCACTAGCGGTACCTACGAGCAGTACTTC. Encoded protein: CASSSPTSGTYEQYF.

Many counts were recorded for this clonotype. The rearrangement uses TRBV5-1 and TRBJ2-1, with D perhaps matching TRBD2 (5 bases). Deletions cut 7 bases from V and 6 bases from J, with 17 bases between. Germline lookup yields CDR1 SGHRS and CDR2 YFSETQ. The CDR3 is 14 residues long. The CDR3 DNA reads TGCGCCAGCGGCCGGGATGGGGTGACCAATGAGCAGTTCTTC. Its protein product is CASGRDGVTNEQFF.

This clonotype was observed at least ten times. The chain joins TRBV12-3 or TRBV12-4 to TRBJ1-5; 7 positions agree with TRBD1. CDR3 length equals 15 residues. The ends lost 5 bases at V and 6 bases at J; junction bases unmatched: 10. CDR3 DNA: TGTGCCAGCAGTCTCGACAGGGAAATAAGTCAGCCCCAGCATTTT. It yields the protein CASSLDREISQPQHF.

Many counts were recorded for this clonotype. CDR3 residues: CASSSRDREGDEQFF. In DNA, the CDR3 is TGTGCCAGCAGTTCTAGGGACAGGGAGGGCGATGAGCAGTTCTTC. This chain joins TRBV6-2 or TRBV6-3 and TRBJ2-1; TRBD1 matches at 9 bases. V dropped 4 bases and J dropped 8; count of bases not matched to a gene: 9. Germline V gene data show CDR1 as MNHEY and CDR2 as SVGEGT. This CDR3 comprises 15 residues.

This clonotype was seen ten or more times. The gene calls are TRBV5-1 and TRBJ2-2; D is tentatively TRBD1 or TRBD2 (5 bases each). From germline, CDR1 is SGHRS and CDR2 YFSETQ. The CDR3 has 15 residues. V was clipped by 6 bases and J by 1 base, with 13 bases between them. In DNA, the CDR3 is TGCGCCAGCACCTCCGGGACGGTGAACACCGGGGAGCTGTTTTTT. Translation gives CASTSGTVNTGELFF.

The rearrangement joins TRBV10-3 to TRBJ1-1; D gene ambiguous. Germline CDR1 reads ENHRY; CDR2 reads SYGVKD. V was clipped by 5 bases and J by 3 bases, with 13 bases between them. CDR3 length: 14 amino acids. CDR3 sequence reads: CAISSDPADTEAFF. CDR3 DNA: TGTGCCATCAGTTCCGACCCGGCGGACACTGAAGCTTTCTTT.

This clonotype was counted at least ten times. The chain is built from TRBV20-1 and TRBJ2-3; possibly TRBD2 for D (6 bases). Germline V CDR1 and CDR2: DFQATT, SNEGSKA (reference sequence). This CDR3 spans 15 amino acids. V dropped 0 bases and J dropped 1 base, with 11 bases sitting between them. This CDR3 reads CSARDLSGGTDTQYF. In nucleotides, the CDR3 is TGCAGTGCTAGAGATCTTTCGGGGGGCACAGATACGCAGTATTTT.

This clonotype was detected many times. The chain uses TRBV20-1 and TRBJ2-7; D assignment may be TRBD1 or TRBD2 (5 bases each). This CDR3 comprises 16 residues. The V end was cut by 5 bases, the J end by 2 bases, with 22 bases between. Looked up from germline, CDR1 is DFQATT and CDR2 is SNEGSKA (reference sequence). The CDR3 DNA sequence: TGCAGTGCTGAAGCAGGGAGACTCACGCCCCCCTACGAGCAGTACTTC. Translating gives CSAEAGRLTPPYEQYF.

At least ten counts were recorded for this clonotype. V is TRBV7-2 and J is TRBJ2-7; D uncertain. Trimming removed 0 bases from V and 0 bases from J, with 9 bases in between. CDR3 length: 15 residues. The V gene's germline CDR1 is SGHTA and CDR2 FQGNSA. As DNA, the CDR3 is TGTGCCAGCAGCTTAGCGGTGGGAAGCTCCTACGAGCAGTACTTC. Protein sequence: CASSLAVGSSYEQYF. The full variable domain, with the rest looked up from reference TRBV7-2 and TRBJ2-7, is GAGVSQSPSNKVTEKGKDVELRCDPISGHTALYWYRQSLGQGLEFLIYFQGNSAPDKSGLPSDRFSAERTGGSVSTLTIQRTQQEDSAVYLCASSLAVGSSYEQYFGPGTRLTVT.

This clonotype was counted at least ten times. The chain links TRBV25-1 to TRBJ2-3; perhaps D is TRBD1 or TRBD2 (5 bases each). V lost 5 bases and J 1 base, leaving 10 bases between the germline ends. The CDR3 totals 14 residues. Germline CDR1 reads MGHDK; CDR2 reads SYGVNS. The CDR3 sequence: CASSLGDRTDTQYF. The CDR3, as DNA: TGTGCCAGCAGTCTGGGGGACCGCACAGATACGCAGTATTTT.

In regard to this clonotype: This CDR3 is missing its conserved last phenylalanine or tryptophan, likely due to a read error. The chain is built from TRBV20-1 and TRBJ2-3, with 8 bases matching TRBD2. This CDR3 region has 13 residues. Germline V CDR1 and CDR2: DFQATT, SNEGSKA (reference sequence). V lost 5 bases, J lost 3 bases, and 4 bases stayed unmatched. Here the CDR3 reads CSARGGGTDTQYN. In nucleotides, the CDR3 is TGCAGTGCTCGTGGCGGGGGGACAGATACGCAGTATAAT.

This clonotype showed up many times. V usage is TRBV20-1 and J usage is TRBJ2-4; 7 bases match TRBD1. CDR3 size: 14 residues. V was clipped by 6 bases and J by 0 bases; unmatched bases: 5. Germline V gene sequence: CDR1 DFQATT, CDR2 SNEGSKA (reference sequence). The CDR3 spells CSAIRGLAKNIQYF. CDR3 nucleotide sequence: TGCAGTGCGATAAGGGGGCTAGCCAAAAACATTCAGTACTTC.

This clonotype was recorded at least ten times. The V gene is TRBV5-1, the J gene TRBJ1-5, with no clear D. The germline V and J ends were trimmed by 4 bases and 4 bases, with 15 bases remaining between them. Germline CDR1 SGHRS, CDR2 YFSETQ. CDR3 length: 15 residues. In DNA form, the CDR3 reads TGCGCCAGCAGCCCGGACGGGCAGTTTAATCAGCCCCAGCATTTT. As protein: CASSPDGQFNQPQHF. The full variable domain, its missing parts supplied by reference TRBV5-1 and TRBJ1-5, is KAGVTQTPRYLIKTRGQQVTLSCSPISGHRSVSWYQQTPGQGLQFLFEYFSETQRNKGNFPGRFSGRQFSNSRSEMNVSTLELGDSALYLCASSPDGQFNQPQHFGDGTRLSIL.

V gene TRBV6-1 combines with J gene TRBJ2-5; TRBD2 matches 11 bases. The CDR3 has 17 residues. The V gene's germline CDR1 is MNHNS and CDR2 SASEGT. V gave up 3 bases and J gave up 1 base; unmatched junction bases: 7. The CDR3: CASSEMWTSGSQETQYF. DNA of the CDR3: TGTGCCAGCAGTGAGATGTGGACTAGCGGGTCCCAAGAGACCCAGTACTTC.

At least ten counts were recorded for this clonotype. The V call is TRBV3-1, the J call TRBJ2-7; D might be TRBD2 (7 bases). Germline assignment: CDR1 LGHDT and CDR2 YNNKEL (reference sequence). CDR3 size: 13 residues. V was clipped by 3 bases and J by 3 bases, with 9 bases between them. The CDR3 protein is CASSHRGGYEQYF. In DNA, the CDR3 is TGTGCCAGCAGCCATAGGGGGGGCTACGAGCAGTACTTC.

This clonotype was detected ten times or more. The gene calls are TRBV3-1 and TRBJ1-5; 12 nucleotides align to TRBD1. In germline, CDR1 is LGHDT, CDR2 YNNKEL (reference sequence). The CDR3 totals 15 residues. V gave up 5 bases and J gave up 8 bases; unmatched junction bases: 7. CDR3 nucleotide sequence: TGTGCCAGCAGCTCCGGGACAGGGGGCGCAGAGCCCCAGCATTTT. It yields the protein CASSSGTGGAEPQHF.

This clonotype was seen many times. The chain carries TRBV5-1 and TRBJ2-2; TRBD1 matches at 7 bases. Per germline, CDR1 SGHRS and CDR2 YFSETQ. This CDR3 is 15 amino acids long. The junction had 1 base not matched to a gene; V was cut back by 2 bases and J by 0 bases. The CDR3 DNA sequence: TGCGCCAGCAGCTTAGGGGGCGCGAACACCGGGGAGCTGTTTTTT. Translated: CASSLGGANTGELFF.

Ten or more counts support this clonotype. J is TRBJ1-2 and V is TRBV20-1; no firm D call. The V gene's germline CDR1 is DFQATT and CDR2 SNEGSKA (reference sequence). The CDR3 length is 11 residues. Trimming left V 1 base short and J 3 bases short, with 3 bases between. DNA for the CDR3: TGCAGTGCTAGAGGGGACTATGGCTACACCTTC. Protein: CSARGDYGYTF.

This clonotype was found many times. The chain is built from TRBV20-1 and TRBJ2-7, with 7 bases that match TRBD1. The germline gives CDR1 DFQATT, CDR2 SNEGSKA (reference sequence). V was pared by 5 bases and J by 1 base, with 11 bases of the junction left unmatched. The CDR3 loop spans 15 amino acids. CDR3 bases: TGCAGTGCTCCCAGGGCGTCAGGGGGTTCCTACGAGCAGTACTTC. Translated: CSAPRASGGSYEQYF.

This clonotype was observed at least ten times. V and J are TRBV27 and TRBJ2-3; D unclear. The CDR3 runs to 16 residues. Trimming removed 2 bases from V and 5 bases from J, with 17 bases in between. Germline loops: CDR1 MNHEY, CDR2 SMNVEV (reference sequence). The CDR3 bases are TGTGCCAGCAGTTTAACCCGGGCCTGGGCGGAAGATACGCAGTATTTT. Its translation is CASSLTRAWAEDTQYF.

This clonotype was found many times. The rearrangement uses TRBV12-3 or TRBV12-4 and TRBJ1-1; D may be TRBD1 (5 bases). The CDR3 consists of 15 residues. V lost 2 bases and J 2 bases, leaving 12 bases between the germline ends. CDR3 region: CASSLRGPPNTEAFF. Written as DNA, the CDR3 is TGTGCCAGCAGTTTAAGGGGTCCCCCTAACACTGAAGCTTTCTTT.

In its sample, this clonotype was seen many times. The chain combines TRBV9 with TRBJ2-5; D is unclear. Germline assignment: CDR1 SGDLS and CDR2 YYNGEE. Trimming removed 0 bases from V and 5 bases from J, with 14 bases in between. The CDR3 consists of 15 residues. CDR3 in amino acids: CASSVVADLGETQYF. DNA for the CDR3: TGTGCCAGCAGCGTAGTAGCAGACCTCGGGGAGACCCAGTACTTC.